This passage covers 2 T cell receptor beta chains from one sample sequenced in a study of technical replicates of blood from several donors. Sequencing was performed with immunoSEQ multiplex PCR; in TCRdb, only in-frame clones are kept and a portion is missing. The sample includes about 83,000 clones, around 96% seen only once; the top ten take 0.2% to 0.3%. Sequencing input: T cells isolated from PBMCs. The receptors shown here come from a human donor in good health.

V and J are TRBV5-1 and TRBJ1-3; D is unresolved. Germline V gene lookup returns CDR1 SGHRS and CDR2 YFSETQ. V was shortened by 0 bases and J by 2 bases, with 6 bases between the two germline ends. The CDR3 totals 14 residues. CDR3 sequence: CASSLAGTGNTIYF. In DNA, the CDR3 is TGCGCCAGCAGCTTGGCCGGGACTGGAAACACCATATATTTT.

The chain has TRBV28 and TRBJ2-7; 9 positions match TRBD1. V dropped 2 bases and J dropped 3; count of bases not matched to a gene: 8. The V gene's germline CDR1 is MDHEN and CDR2 SYDVKM. The CDR3 contains 16 residues. CDR3 sequence (DNA): TGTGCCAGCAGTTTACGAGTAGGGACAGGGAACTACGAGCAGTACTTC. It yields the protein CASSLRVGTGNYEQYF.